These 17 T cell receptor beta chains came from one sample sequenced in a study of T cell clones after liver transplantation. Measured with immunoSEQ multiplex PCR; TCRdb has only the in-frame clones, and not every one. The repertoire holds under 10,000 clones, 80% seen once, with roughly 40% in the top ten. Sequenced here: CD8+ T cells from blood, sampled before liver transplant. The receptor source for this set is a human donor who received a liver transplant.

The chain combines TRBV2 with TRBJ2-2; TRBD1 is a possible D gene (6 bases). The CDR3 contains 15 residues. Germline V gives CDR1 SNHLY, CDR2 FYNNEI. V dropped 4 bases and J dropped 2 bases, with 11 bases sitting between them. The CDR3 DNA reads TGTGCCAGCAGTGGGGACACGACAAACACCGGGGAGCTGTTTTTT. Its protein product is CASSGDTTNTGELFF.

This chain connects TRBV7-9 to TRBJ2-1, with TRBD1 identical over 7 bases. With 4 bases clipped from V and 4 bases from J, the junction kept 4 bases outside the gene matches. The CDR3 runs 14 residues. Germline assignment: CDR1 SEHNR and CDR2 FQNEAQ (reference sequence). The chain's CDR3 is CASSSDRTYNEQFF. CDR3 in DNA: TGTGCCAGCAGCTCGGACAGGACTTACAATGAGCAGTTCTTC.

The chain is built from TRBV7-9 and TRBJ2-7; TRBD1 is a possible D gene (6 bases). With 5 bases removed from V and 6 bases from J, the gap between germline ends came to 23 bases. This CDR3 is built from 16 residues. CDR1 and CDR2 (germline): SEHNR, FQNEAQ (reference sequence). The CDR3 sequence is CASSTSEQGLWSEQYF. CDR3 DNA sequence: TGTGCCAGCAGCACAAGTGAACAGGGCCTTTGGAGCGAGCAGTACTTC.

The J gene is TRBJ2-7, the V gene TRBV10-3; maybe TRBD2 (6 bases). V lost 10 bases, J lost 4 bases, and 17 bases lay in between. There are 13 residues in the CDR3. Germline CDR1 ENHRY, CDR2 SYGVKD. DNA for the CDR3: TGTGCCACCCGGGAACGGGAGAAGTACGAGCAGTACTTC. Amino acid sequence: CATREREKYEQYF.

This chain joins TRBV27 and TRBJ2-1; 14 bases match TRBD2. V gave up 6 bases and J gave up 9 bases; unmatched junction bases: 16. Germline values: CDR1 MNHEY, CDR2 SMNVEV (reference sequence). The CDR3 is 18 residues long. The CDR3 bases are TGTGCCAGCAGATATCAAGCGGCCGGGACTAGCGGGGGCCTTGAGCAGTTCTTC. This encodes CASRYQAAGTSGGLEQFF.

The CDR3 here is CASSQERGGQETQYF. The CDR3 DNA sequence: TGTGCCAGCAGCCAAGAGCGGGGGGGCCAAGAGACCCAGTACTTC. The chain combines TRBV4-2 with TRBJ2-5; TRBD2 matches at 9 bases. Germline CDR1 and CDR2: LGHNA and YNFKEQ. This CDR3 region has 15 residues. V lost 0 bases to trimming and J lost 1 base; unmatched junction nucleotides: 0.

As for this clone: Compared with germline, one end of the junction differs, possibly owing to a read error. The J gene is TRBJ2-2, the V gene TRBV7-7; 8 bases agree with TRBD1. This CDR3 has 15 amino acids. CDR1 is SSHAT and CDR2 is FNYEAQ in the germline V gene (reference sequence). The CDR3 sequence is CASSVGTGNTGELFF. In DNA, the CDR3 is TGTGCTAGCAGCGTCGGGACAGGGAACACCGGGGAGCTGTTTTTT.

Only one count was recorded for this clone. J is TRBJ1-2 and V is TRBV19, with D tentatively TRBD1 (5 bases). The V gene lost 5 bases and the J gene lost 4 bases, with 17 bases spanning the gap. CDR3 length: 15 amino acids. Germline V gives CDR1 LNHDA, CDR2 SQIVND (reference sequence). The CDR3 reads CASSSIQTEPYGYTF. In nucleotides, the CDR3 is TGTGCCAGTAGTTCAATTCAGACAGAGCCCTATGGCTACACCTTC.

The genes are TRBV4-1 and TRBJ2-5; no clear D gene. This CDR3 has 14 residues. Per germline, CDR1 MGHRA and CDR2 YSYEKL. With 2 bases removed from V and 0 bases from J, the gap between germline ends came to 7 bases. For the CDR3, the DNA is TGCGCCAGCAGCCAAACCGACTACCAAGAGACCCAGTACTTC. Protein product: CASSQTDYQETQYF.

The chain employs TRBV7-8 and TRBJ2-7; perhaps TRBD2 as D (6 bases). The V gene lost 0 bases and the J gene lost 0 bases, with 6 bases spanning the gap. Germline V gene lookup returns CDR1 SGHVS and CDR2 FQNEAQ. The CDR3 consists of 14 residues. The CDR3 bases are TGTGCCAGCAGCTTAGCCGGGAGCTCCTACGAGCAGTACTTC. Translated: CASSLAGSSYEQYF.

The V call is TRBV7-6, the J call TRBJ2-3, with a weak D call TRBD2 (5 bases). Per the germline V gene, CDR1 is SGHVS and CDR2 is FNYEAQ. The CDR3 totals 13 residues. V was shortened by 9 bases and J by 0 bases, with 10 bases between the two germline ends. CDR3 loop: CASNPGSTDTQYF. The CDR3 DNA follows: TGTGCCAGTAATCCGGGGAGCACAGATACGCAGTATTTT.

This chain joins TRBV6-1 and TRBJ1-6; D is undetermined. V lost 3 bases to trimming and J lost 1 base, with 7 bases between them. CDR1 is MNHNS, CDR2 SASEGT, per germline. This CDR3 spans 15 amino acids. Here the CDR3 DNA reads TGTGCCAGCAGTGATCGGGAGTCCTATAATTCACCCCTCCACTTT. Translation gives CASSDRESYNSPLHF.

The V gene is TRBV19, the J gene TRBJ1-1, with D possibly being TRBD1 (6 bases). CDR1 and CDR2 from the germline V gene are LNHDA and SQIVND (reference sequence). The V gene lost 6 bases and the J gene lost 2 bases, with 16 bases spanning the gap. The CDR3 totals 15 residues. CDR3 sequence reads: CASRGLAQGNTEAFF. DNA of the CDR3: TGTGCCAGTAGGGGTTTGGCACAGGGAAACACTGAAGCTTTCTTT.

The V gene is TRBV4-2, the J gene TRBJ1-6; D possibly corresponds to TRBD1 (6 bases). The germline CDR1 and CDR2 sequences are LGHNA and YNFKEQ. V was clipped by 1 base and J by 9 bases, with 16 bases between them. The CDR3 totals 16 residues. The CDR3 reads CASSQAGDPGVSPLHF. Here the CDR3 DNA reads TGTGCCAGCAGCCAAGCCGGGGACCCAGGGGTTTCACCCCTCCACTTT.

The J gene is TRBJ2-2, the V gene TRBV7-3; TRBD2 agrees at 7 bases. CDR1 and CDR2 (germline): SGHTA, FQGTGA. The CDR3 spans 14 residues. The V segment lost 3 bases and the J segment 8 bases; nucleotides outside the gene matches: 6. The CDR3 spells CASSFSAGEGELFF. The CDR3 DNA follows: TGTGCCAGCAGCTTCTCGGCGGGGGAGGGGGAGCTGTTTTTT. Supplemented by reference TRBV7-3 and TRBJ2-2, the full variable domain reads GAGVSQTPSNKVTEKGKYVELRCDPISGHTALYWYRQSLGQGPEFLIYFQGTGAADDSGLPNDRFFAVRPEGSVSTLKIQRTERGDSAVYLCASSFSAGEGELFFGEGSRLTVL.

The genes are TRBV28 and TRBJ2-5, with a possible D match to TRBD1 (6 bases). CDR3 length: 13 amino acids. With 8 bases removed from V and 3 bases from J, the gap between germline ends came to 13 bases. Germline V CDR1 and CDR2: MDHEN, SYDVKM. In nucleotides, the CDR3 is TGTGCCAGCGGGGGCCTCCGGGAAGAGACCCAGTACTTC. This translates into CASGGLREETQYF.

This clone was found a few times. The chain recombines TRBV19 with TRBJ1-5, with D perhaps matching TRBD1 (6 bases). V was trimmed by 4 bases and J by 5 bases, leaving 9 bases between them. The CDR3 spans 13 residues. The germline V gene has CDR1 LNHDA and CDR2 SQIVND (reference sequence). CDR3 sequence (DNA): TGTGCCAGTAGTAGGGACATATATCAGCCCCAGCATTTT. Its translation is CASSRDIYQPQHF.